The clone carrying this T cell receptor (beta chain) showed up just once. Its target is not known. The sample belongs to a study of T cells in localized non-small cell lung cancer. Regarding the study as a whole: Multi-region tumor sequencing was not done, so intratumor heterogeneity could not be excluded.

Clones were sequenced by immunoSEQ multiplex PCR, and TCRdb holds only the in-frame ones, with some missing. Of around 96,000 clones in the sample, approximately 91% were seen once. Trimming removed 0 bases at V and 1 base at J, with 13 bases between. The germline gives CDR1 SGHNT, CDR2 YYREEE (reference sequence). This CDR3 comprises 17 residues. The receptor was derived from a woman aged 40 to 75 with stage II squamous cell lung carcinoma. V is TRBV5-4 and J is TRBJ2-2, with a weak D call TRBD1 (6 bases). The specimen was PBMCs, collected before any cancer treatment. Here the CDR3 reads CASSLEFRGRNTGELFF. For the CDR3, the DNA is TGTGCCAGCAGCTTGGAATTCAGGGGTCGGAACACCGGGGAGCTGTTTTTT.